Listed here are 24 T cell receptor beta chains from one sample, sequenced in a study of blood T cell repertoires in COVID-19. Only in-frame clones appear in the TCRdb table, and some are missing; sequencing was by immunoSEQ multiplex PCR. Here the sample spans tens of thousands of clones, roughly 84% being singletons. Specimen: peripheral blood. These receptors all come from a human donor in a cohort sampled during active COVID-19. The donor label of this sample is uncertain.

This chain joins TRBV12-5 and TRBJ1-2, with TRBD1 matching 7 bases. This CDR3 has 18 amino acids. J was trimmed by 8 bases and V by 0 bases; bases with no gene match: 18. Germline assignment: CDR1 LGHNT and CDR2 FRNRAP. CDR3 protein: CASGLVRAREGAGDGYTF. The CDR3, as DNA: TGTGCTAGTGGTTTGGTACGGGCGCGGGAGGGGGCAGGGGACGGCTACACCTTC.

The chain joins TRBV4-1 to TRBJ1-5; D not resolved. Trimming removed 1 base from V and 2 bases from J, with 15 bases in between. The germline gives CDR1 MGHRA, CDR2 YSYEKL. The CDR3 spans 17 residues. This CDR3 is CASSQVPVPGGNQPQHF. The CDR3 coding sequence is TGCGCCAGCAGCCAAGTACCAGTCCCGGGTGGCAATCAGCCCCAGCATTTT.

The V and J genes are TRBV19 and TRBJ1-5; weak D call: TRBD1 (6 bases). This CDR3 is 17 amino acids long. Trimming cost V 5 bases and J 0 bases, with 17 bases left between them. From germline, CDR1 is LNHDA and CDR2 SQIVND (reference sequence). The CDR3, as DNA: TGTGCCAGTAGTGGATACTACAGGGCGGATAGCAATCAGCCCCAGCATTTT. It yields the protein CASSGYYRADSNQPQHF.

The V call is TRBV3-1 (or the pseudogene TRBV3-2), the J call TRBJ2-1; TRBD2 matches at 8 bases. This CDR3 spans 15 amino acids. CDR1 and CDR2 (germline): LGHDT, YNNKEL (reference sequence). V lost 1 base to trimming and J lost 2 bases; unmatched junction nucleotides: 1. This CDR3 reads CASSQGGGTYNEQFF. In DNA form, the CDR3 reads TGTGCCAGCAGCCAAGGCGGGGGGACCTACAATGAGCAGTTCTTC.

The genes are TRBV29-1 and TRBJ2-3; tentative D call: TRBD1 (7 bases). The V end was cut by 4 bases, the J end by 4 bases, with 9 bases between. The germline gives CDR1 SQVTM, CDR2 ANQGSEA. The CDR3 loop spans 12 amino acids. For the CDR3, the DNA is TGCAGCGTTGTCAGGGGGGCAGATACGCAGTATTTT. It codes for CSVVRGADTQYF.

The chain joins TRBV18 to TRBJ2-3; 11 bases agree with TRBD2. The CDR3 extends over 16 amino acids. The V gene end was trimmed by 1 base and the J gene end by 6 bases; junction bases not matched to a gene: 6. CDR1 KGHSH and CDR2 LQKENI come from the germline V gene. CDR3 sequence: CASSPLTSGTSDTQYF. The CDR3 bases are TGTGCCAGCTCACCACTGACTAGCGGGACAAGTGATACGCAGTATTTT. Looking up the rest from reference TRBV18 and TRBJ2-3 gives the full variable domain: NAGVMQNPRHLVRRRGQEARLRCSPMKGHSHVYWYRQLPEEGLKFMVYLQKENIIDESGMPKERFSAEFPKEGPSILRIQQVVRGDSAAYFCASSPLTSGTSDTQYFGPGTRLTVL.

In nucleotides, the CDR3 is TGTGCCAGCAGTGCCTCGGGACAGGGGTTTGCAGATACGCAGTATTTT. It specifies CASSASGQGFADTQYF. This chain joins TRBV28 and TRBJ2-3, with 10 bases matching TRBD1. In germline, CDR1 is MDHEN, CDR2 SYDVKM. V dropped 5 bases and J dropped 4; count of bases not matched to a gene: 9. This CDR3 is 16 amino acids long. The entire variable domain, with the rest obtained from reference TRBV28 and TRBJ2-3, is as follows: DVKVTQSSRYLVKRTGEKVFLECVQDMDHENMFWYRQDPGLGLRLIYFSYDVKMKEKGDIPEGYSVSREKKERFSLILESASTNQTSMYLCASSASGQGFADTQYFGPGTRLTVL.

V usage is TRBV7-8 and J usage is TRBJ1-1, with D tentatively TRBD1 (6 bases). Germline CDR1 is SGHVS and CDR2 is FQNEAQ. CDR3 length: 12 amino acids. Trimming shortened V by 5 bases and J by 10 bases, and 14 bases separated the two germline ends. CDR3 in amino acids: CASSELQGRAFF. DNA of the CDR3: TGTGCCAGCAGCGAACTACAGGGTCGAGCTTTCTTT.

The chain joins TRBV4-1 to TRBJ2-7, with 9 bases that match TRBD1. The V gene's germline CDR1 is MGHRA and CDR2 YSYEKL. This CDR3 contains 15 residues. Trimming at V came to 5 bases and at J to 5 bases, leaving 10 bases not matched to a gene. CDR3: CASSISGTGSNEQYF. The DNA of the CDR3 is TGCGCCAGCAGCATTTCCGGGACAGGGTCTAACGAGCAGTACTTC.

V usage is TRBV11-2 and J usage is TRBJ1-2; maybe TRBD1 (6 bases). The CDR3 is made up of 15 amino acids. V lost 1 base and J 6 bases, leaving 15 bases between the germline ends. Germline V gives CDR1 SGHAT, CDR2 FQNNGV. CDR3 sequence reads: CASSLVAAGVDGYTF. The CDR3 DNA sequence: TGTGCCAGCAGCTTAGTTGCGGCAGGGGTCGATGGCTACACCTTC.

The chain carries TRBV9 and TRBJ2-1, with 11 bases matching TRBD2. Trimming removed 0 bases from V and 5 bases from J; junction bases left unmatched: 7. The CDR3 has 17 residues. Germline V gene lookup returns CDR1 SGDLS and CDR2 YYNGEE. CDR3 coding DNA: TGTGCCAGCAGCGTAGTTAGTAGCGGGGGGGCCCACAATGAGCAGTTCTTC. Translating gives CASSVVSSGGAHNEQFF.

CDR3 nucleotides: TGCGCCAGCAGCTTAACCACCCAGGTGGGAGAGACCCAGTACTTC. Amino acids: CASSLTTQVGETQYF. The chain carries TRBV5-1 and TRBJ2-5, with unresolved D. The CDR3 runs 15 residues. CDR1 is SGHRS and CDR2 is YFSETQ in the germline V gene. V lost 2 bases to trimming and J lost 4 bases, with 15 bases between them.

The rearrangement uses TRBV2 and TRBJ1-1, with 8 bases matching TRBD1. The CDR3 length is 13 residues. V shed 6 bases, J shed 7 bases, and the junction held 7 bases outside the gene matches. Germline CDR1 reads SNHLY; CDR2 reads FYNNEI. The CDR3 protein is CASRVDRGGEAFF. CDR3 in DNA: TGTGCCAGCAGGGTAGACAGGGGAGGTGAAGCTTTCTTT.

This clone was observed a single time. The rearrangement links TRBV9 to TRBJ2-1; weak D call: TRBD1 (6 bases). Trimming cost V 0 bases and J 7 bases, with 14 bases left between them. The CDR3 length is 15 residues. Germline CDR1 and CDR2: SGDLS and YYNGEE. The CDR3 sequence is CASSVGPDRGNEQFF. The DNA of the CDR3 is TGTGCCAGCAGCGTAGGACCGGACAGAGGAAATGAGCAGTTCTTC.

In DNA form, the CDR3 reads TGTGCCAGCAGTTACCTACGGGGTTCTAACAATGAGCAGTTCTTC. It specifies CASSYLRGSNNEQFF. The chain recombines TRBV6-5 with TRBJ2-1; D might be TRBD2 (5 bases). The germline CDR1 and CDR2 sequences are MNHEY and SVGAGI. Trimming pared 2 bases from V and 5 bases from J, leaving 13 bases between. The CDR3 extends over 15 amino acids.

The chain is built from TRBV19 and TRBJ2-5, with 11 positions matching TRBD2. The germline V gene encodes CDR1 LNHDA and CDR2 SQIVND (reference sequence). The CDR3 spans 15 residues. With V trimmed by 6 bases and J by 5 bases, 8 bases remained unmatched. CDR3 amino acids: CASSRSGGAYETQYF. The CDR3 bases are TGTGCCAGTAGCCGTAGCGGGGGGGCCTACGAGACCCAGTACTTC.

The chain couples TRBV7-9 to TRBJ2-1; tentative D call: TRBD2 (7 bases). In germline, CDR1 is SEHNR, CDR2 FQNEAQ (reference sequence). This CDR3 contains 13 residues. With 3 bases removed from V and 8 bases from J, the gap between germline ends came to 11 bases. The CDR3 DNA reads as TGTGCCAGCAGCTTCTGGGGGGGCGATGAGCAGTTCTTC. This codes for CASSFWGGDEQFF.

The CDR3 DNA follows: TGTGCCAGCAGTTACTCGTCCTTAAGCACAGATACGCAGTATTTT. Its protein is CASSYSSLSTDTQYF. This chain uses TRBV6-5 with TRBJ2-3, with unresolved D. The CDR3 covers 15 residues. The germline gives CDR1 MNHEY, CDR2 SVGAGI. The ends were cut back, 0 bases at V and 0 bases at J, with 7 bases in the middle.

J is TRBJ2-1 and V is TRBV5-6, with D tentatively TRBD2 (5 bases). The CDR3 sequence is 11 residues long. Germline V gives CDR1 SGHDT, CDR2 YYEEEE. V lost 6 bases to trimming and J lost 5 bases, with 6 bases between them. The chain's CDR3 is CASTGDNEQFF. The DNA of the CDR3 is TGTGCCAGCACCGGGGACAATGAGCAGTTCTTC.

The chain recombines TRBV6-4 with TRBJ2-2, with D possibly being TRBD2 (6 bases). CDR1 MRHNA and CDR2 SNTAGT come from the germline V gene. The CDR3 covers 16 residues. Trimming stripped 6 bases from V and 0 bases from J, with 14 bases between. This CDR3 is CASSLRASANTGELFF. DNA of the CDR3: TGTGCCAGCAGCCTGCGGGCTAGCGCGAACACCGGGGAGCTGTTTTTT.

Here the CDR3 DNA reads TGTGCCAGCAGTTCGGGGACAGGGGTTGAAAAACTGTTTTTT. It codes for CASSSGTGVEKLFF. The chain has TRBV27 and TRBJ1-4; TRBD1 matches 10 bases. This CDR3 has 14 residues. V dropped 4 bases and J dropped 7; count of bases not matched to a gene: 3. Germline values: CDR1 MNHEY, CDR2 SMNVEV (reference sequence). The variable domain in full, completed from reference TRBV27 and TRBJ1-4, reads EAQVTQNPRYLITVTGKKLTVTCSQNMNHEYMSWYRQDPGLGLRQIYYSMNVEVTDKGDVPEGYKVSRKEKRNFPLILESPSPNQTSLYFCASSSGTGVEKLFFGSGTQLSVL.

CDR3 region: CASSFGLKGYNEQFF. CDR3 in DNA: TGTGCCAGCAGTTTCGGCCTTAAGGGGTACAATGAGCAGTTCTTC. This chain links TRBV6-6 with TRBJ2-1; D possibly corresponds to TRBD1 (5 bases). The germline V and J ends were trimmed by 4 bases and 4 bases, with 14 bases remaining between them. The CDR3 contains 15 residues. Germline CDR1 and CDR2: MNHNY and SVGAGI (reference sequence).

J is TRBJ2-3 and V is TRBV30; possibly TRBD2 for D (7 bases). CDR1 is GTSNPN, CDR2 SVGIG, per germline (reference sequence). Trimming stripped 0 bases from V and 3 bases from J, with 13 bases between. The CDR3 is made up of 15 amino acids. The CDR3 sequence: CAWSVGGGGTDTQYF. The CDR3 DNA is TGTGCCTGGAGTGTAGGGGGGGGAGGGACAGATACGCAGTATTTT.

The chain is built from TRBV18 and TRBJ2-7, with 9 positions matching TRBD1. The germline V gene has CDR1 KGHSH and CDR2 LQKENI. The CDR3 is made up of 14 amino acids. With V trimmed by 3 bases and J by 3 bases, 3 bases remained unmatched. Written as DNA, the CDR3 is TGTGCCAGCTCACCGACAGGGGGGAACTACGAGCAGTACTTC. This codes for CASSPTGGNYEQYF.